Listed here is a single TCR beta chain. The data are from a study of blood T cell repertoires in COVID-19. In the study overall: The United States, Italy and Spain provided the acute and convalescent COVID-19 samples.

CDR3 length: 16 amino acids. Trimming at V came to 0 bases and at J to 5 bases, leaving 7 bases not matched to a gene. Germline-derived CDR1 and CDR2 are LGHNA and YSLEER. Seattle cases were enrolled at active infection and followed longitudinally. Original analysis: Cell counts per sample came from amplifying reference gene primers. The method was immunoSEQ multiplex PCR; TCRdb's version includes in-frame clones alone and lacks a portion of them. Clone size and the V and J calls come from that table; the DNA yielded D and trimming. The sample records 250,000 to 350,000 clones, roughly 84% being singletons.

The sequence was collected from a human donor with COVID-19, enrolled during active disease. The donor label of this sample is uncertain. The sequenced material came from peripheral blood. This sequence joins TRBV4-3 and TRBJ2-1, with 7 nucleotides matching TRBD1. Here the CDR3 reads CASSQDYRGKDNEQFF. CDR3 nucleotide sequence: TGCGCCAGCAGCCAAGATTACAGGGGCAAGGACAATGAGCAGTTCTTC.